This T cell receptor beta chain appears in the sequencing data of a study of blood T cell repertoires in COVID-19. Across the study: Sample material is recorded as cDNA or gDNA derived from T cells, B-cell-depleted T cells, or PBMCs.

The V segment lost 3 bases and the J segment 4 bases; nucleotides outside the gene matches: 9. CDR1 and CDR2 (germline): SGDLS, YYNGEE. This CDR3 is built from 18 residues. Per the original data handling: Estimation of nucleated cell counts was performed using reference gene primer amplification. Using immunoSEQ multiplex PCR, the repertoire was profiled, and TCRdb retains in-frame clones only, with some absent. V and J calls and clone size follow that table, whereas D and trimming were derived from the DNA. The sample gives a few hundred thousand clones, approximately 78% of which show up once; less than 6% is in the top ten. Followed longitudinally, the Seattle patients had been enrolled during active infection.

This sequence was found in a woman in her seventies with COVID-19, enrolled during active disease. The gene calls are TRBV9 and TRBJ2-2, with TRBD2 matching over 13 bases. Sequencing was carried out using peripheral blood. This CDR3 is CASSAYRLAGGPTGELFF. CDR3 coding DNA: TGTGCCAGCAGCGCCTACAGACTAGCGGGAGGACCCACCGGGGAGCTGTTTTTT.